This T cell receptor beta chain was identified during a study of tumor-infiltrating lymphocytes in primary liver carcinoma (dated by TCRdb to 2015 to 2018). General notes on the study: The five patients, three men and two women aged 30 to 69 years, had hepatocellular carcinoma (four) or combined HCC and intrahepatic cholangiocarcinoma (one). The study combined TCRbeta repertoire sequencing, expression microarrays and whole-exome sequencing across five regions of each liver tumor, with adjacent normal tissue and blood. TCRbeta repertoire sequencing covered 35 or so specimens from 5 patients: some 25 tumor regions, 5 adjacent noncancerous liver tissues and 5 peripheral blood samples. Each sample produced about 3.65 to 7.13 million productive TCRbeta reads, and read depth showed no significant difference between tissue types. The roughly 25 tumor region samples were profiled with Agilent mRNA microarrays so that TCRbeta repertoire diversity could be related to the local molecular phenotype. The five patients had tumors of stage T1-T3 N0M0, with maximum diameters ranging from about 4 to 11 cm. Technical replicate repertoires showed high reproducibility, with mean shared-clone rates about 0.86 and correlation coefficients above 0.95.

Concerning this clonotype itself: The specificity of this receptor is unknown. Qualities for individual bases were not recorded, and no much larger clone is one base off.

The germline V gene supplies CDR1 LGHNA and CDR2 YNFKEQ. Spanning cysteine to phenylalanine, the CDR3 consists of 18 amino acids. The CDR3 DNA has 54 bases and is translated from base 1. The junction shows trimming of 3 bases on V and 10 bases on J, and the gene matches do not reach 21 bases of it. TCRbeta-specific cDNA was reverse-transcribed from around 0.45 ug total RNA using a constant-region primer and ProtoScript II reverse transcriptase. The TCRbeta libraries were prepared through three rounds of nested multiplex PCR following a slightly modified ARM-PCR procedure. Each of the first two PCR rounds ran for roughly 9 cycles using multiplex TRBV1-TRBV30 forward primers together with a Cbeta reverse primer. Sample barcodes and Illumina adapters were added in a final 25-cycle PCR using Deep VentR polymerase. Amplicons of 200-500 bp were gel-purified with a QIAquick gel extraction kit before sequencing. The TCRbeta amplicons were sequenced with 250-bp paired-end reads on an Illumina HiSeq 2500. On the study's bioinformatics: Quality trimming of reads was performed with Trimmomatic v0.33, and paired reads were merged with FLASH v1.2.11 so that full CDR3 sequences could be recovered. V, D and J germline segments were assigned to the rearranged TCRbeta sequences by MiGEC v1.2.1b. Clonotype statistics, along with Shannon-Wiener diversity indices, were calculated using VDJtools v1.0.0. Except for diversity analysis, only the 250 most abundant clonotypes of each sample were used in subsequent analyses to reduce sampling bias. TCRdb itself trimmed the public reads at Q25 with fastp, ran MiXCR and retained productive beta chains. Every entry covers one CDR3 protein and lists the most common genes and DNA from its rows. The V and J calls and clone size are TCRdb's, not the authors'. The sample has 22,000 or so distinct CDR3 sequences on record, around 80% of them singletons. About 40% of the sample lies in the top ten.

Total RNA and DNA were co-extracted from about 20-30 mg of bulk tissue with the AllPrep DNA/RNA mini kit, without cell sorting. Between late 2015 and early 2016, about five patients in China with histopathologically diagnosed primary liver carcinoma had their tumors surgically resected. Patients had chronic HBV infection and were treatment-naive at sampling. Each tumor was sampled at five spatially separated regions: the superior, inferior, left-lateral and right-lateral poles and the tumor centre. According to histology, viable tumor cells made up more than 75% of every tumor sample. Fresh tumor and adjacent tissue pieces were bisected; one half was stored in RNAlater at -80°C, the other sent for histology. The research as a whole found: Only about 8-25% of top clones were found in all five regions of a tumor, suggesting spatial heterogeneity of tumor-infiltrating T cells. The top 250 clones made up a significantly larger repertoire fraction in tumors than in blood (p = 0.039). Pairs of tumor regions showed greater repertoire overlap (mean approximately 35%) than tumor-adjacent pairs (roughly 17%) or tumor-blood pairs (approximately 15%), which is consistent with antigen-driven expansion. Only a few patients were included in the study, and the authors note that the findings should be validated in a larger study. Bulk unsorted samples precluded comparing CD4+ and CD8+ T cell repertoires. Because sequencing covered only the TCR beta chain and unpaired alpha chains were not captured, true repertoire diversity is likely underestimated.

This sequence was found in a woman aged 25 to 39 with primary liver carcinoma and hepatitis B virus infection. Rearrangement joined TRBV4-2 to TRBJ2-7, with 10 bases aligning to TRBD1. The sequenced sample was liver tumor tissue from sampling region 2. The meaning of the sample's cell subset or site label: tumor region T2, inferior pole. The bases read TGTGCCAGCAGCCAGGGACACGTAGGACAGGGGGGACCGCGCGACCAGTACTTC. Its protein is CASSQGHVGQGGPRDQYF.